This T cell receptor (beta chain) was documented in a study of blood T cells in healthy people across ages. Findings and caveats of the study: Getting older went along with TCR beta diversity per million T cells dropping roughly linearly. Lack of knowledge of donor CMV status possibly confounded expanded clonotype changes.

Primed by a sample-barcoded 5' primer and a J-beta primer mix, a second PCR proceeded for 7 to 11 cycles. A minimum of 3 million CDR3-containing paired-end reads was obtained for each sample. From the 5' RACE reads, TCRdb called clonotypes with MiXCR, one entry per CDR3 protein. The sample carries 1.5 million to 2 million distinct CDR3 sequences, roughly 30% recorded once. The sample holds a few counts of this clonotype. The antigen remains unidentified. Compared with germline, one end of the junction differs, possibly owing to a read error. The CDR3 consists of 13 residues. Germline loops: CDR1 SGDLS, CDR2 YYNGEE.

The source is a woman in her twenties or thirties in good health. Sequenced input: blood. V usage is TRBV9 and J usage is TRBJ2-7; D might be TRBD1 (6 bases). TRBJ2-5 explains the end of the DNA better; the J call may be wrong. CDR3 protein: CANSVEQGETQYF. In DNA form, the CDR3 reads TGTGCCAACAGCGTAGAACAGGGAGAGACCCAGTACTTC.